This TCR beta chain was captured in a study of T cells in women clearing cervical HPV infection. Note on this clone: Its antigen is not identified. Coverage ceases 3 residues before the CDR3 finishes, and the germline J gene fills in the end.

The CDR3 spans 14 residues. Germline CDR1 reads DFQATT; CDR2 reads SNEGSKA (reference sequence). The trim removed 6 bases at V and 5 bases at J, leaving 13 bases unmatched. Profiled with immunoSEQ multiplex PCR; TCRdb holds only in-frame clones, not every one. The table for this sample gives about 34,000 clones. Study results and limitations: CIN3+ cases had significantly higher TCR richness than controls; evenness did not differ.

The receptor's source is a woman aged 18-69 years with a cervical HPV16 infection that either progressed to CIN3+ or cleared (not recorded which). Sequenced input: blood buffy coat. J is TRBJ2-7 and V is TRBV20-1; TRBD1 matches at 7 bases. Here the CDR3 reads CSARRTGLSDEQYF. The part of the CDR3 DNA that was read is TGCAGTGCAAGACGGACAGGCCTGAGCGACGAG.